This T cell receptor beta chain was profiled in a study of identical twins (dated by TCRdb to about 2016). Regarding the complete study: To test whether fetal clonotypes persist, this study deep-sequenced TCR alpha and beta repertoires from monozygotic twins, from unrelated adults of various ages, and from cord blood. To rule out contamination, replicate twin experiments were performed at different times with different library preparation protocols. What the study reported, not specific to this receptor: Compared with coincidental sharing between unrelated individuals, out-of-frame TCR alpha sequences shared between twins showed an excess of sequences with low generation probability. Fewer insertions were carried by abundant cord blood beta clonotypes, a similar but weaker trend appeared in young adult naive repertoires, and no such trend appeared in memory repertoires. Excess twin sharing in beta out-of-frame sequences was weaker because fewer shared sequences lowered the signal-to-noise ratio. In monozygotic twins, recombination models systematically underestimated out-of-frame TCR alpha sharing, but the models matched the sharing seen between unrelated individuals. Zero-insertion analyses could be partly confounded by invariant T cells such as MAIT and iNKT, although diverse VJ usage argued against such confounding for most clonotypes. Because the same donors could not be followed over many years, the conclusions depended on cross-sectional statistical analysis.

CDR1 and CDR2 are drawn from the germline V gene: SGHRS, YFSETQ. CDR3 length: 16 amino acids, cysteine to phenylalanine. Only the CDR3 part of the read is kept: 48 bases, read in frame from the first base. V ends up 1 base short and J 6 bases short, with an unmatched junction base count of 8. All donors were healthy Caucasians. Three pairs of female monozygotic twins, all aged 18 to 29 years, made up the twin cohort. Peripheral blood mononuclear cells were used as the source from which RNA for TCR libraries was isolated. This clonotype has just a few counts. It has no known antigen specificity. The input lacks base qualities; no much larger clone sits a single base away. Preparation of the library involved 5' RACE. These reads were obtained on an Illumina HiSeq 2000. A universal primer binding site was added through template switching, and the final cDNA carried a unique molecular identifier so that TCR cDNA molecules could be counted accurately. Specific primers in the conserved constant-segment region were used to synthesize first-strand cDNA for the TCR alpha and beta chains. Each cDNA library was double barcoded, with a SMART-Mk sample barcode plus Illumina barcodes, to control for contamination. TruSeq adapter sequences along with Illumina sample barcodes were introduced in two successive PCR steps. TCR alpha and beta cDNA libraries were sequenced on the Illumina HiSeq platform with custom primers. In the paper's pipeline: Unique molecular identifiers were extracted from raw reads with MiGEC, and CDR3 positions were determined with MiXCR. For each individual, recombination models were inferred using an EM algorithm with the repgenHMM and IGoR tools. Shared clonotype analysis was performed with the tcR package in R, normalizing sharing by the product of cloneset sizes. To study raw recombination without the effects of thymic and clonal selection, out-of-frame nonproductive sequences were analyzed. TCRdb redid the processing of the public reads, applying fastp at Q25 and MiXCR, and retained in-frame beta chains. Rows with one shared CDR3 protein collapse into an entry with the most common genes and DNA. It is TCRdb's table, rather than the study itself, that gives the V and J calls and clone size. The sample includes around 570,000 distinct CDR3 sequences, with roughly 9.5% observed a single time. Under 3.5% of the sample goes to the ten largest clones.

This sample also belongs to another study, concerning yellow fever vaccine responses in identical twins. In that second paper, the authors write: The T cell response to vaccination in identical twins was reported by the authors to appear partly convergent and partly personalized. The study precisely tracked vaccine-responding T cell clones in identical twins.

The receptor chain draws on TRBV5-1 and TRBJ2-2, and 8 junctional nucleotides match TRBD1. This receptor was obtained from a woman aged 18-35 years in good health. Sequenced input: PBMCs. The DNA sequence follows: TGCGCCAGCAGCTTGTTCGGACAGGGAAATTCCGGGGAGCTGTTTTTT. Translated, this is CASSLFGQGNSGELFF. The entire variable domain, with the stretches around the CDR3 drawn from the reference TRBV5-1 and TRBJ2-2 proteins, is KAGVTQTPRYLIKTRGQQVTLSCSPISGHRSVSWYQQTPGQGLQFLFEYFSETQRNKGNFPGRFSGRQFSNSRSEMNVSTLELGDSALYLCASSLFGQGNSGELFFGEGSRLTVL.